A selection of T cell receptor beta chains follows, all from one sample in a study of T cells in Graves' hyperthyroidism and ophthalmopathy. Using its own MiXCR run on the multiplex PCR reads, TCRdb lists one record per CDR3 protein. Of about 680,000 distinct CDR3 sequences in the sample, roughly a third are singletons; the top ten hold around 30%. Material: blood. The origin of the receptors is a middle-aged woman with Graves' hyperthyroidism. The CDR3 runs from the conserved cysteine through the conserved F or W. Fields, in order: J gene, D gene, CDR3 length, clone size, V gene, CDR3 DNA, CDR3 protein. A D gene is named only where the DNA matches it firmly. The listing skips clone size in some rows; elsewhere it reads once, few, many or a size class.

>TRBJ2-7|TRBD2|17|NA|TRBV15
TGTGCCACCAGGAGAGTAGTGGCTAGCGGGAAGCTAAACGAGCAGTACTTC
CATRRVVASGKLNEQYF
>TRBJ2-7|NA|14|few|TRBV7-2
TGTGCCAGCAGCTTAGGACTGGAACTATACGAGCAGTACTTC
CASSLGLELYEQYF
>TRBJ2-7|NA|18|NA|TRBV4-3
TGCGCCAGCAGCCATCCCCAAAAGGCGGGACAGATAAGTCACGAGCAGTACTTC
CASSHPQKAGQISHEQYF
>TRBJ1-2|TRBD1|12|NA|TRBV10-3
TGTGCCATCAGTGAGAGGGACAGGGGCTACACCTTC
CAISERDRGYTF
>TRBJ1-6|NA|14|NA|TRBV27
TGTGCCAGCAGTTCGCCAGGCAGGGTTGCACCCCTCCACTTT
CASSSPGRVAPLHF
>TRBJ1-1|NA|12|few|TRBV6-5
TGTGCCAGCATTACAAGGGCGACTGAAGCTTTCTTT
CASITRATEAFF
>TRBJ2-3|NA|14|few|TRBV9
TGTGCCAGCAGCGTATGGGTGTCAGGAGATACGCAGTATTTT
CASSVWVSGDTQYF
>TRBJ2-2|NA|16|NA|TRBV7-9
TGTGCCAGCAGTCAACGACAGGGACTGAACACCGGGGAGCTGTTTTTT
CASSQRQGLNTGELFF
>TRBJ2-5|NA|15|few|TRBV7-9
TGTGCCAGCAGCTTCAGTAACATGTACCAAGAGACCCAGTACTTC
CASSFSNMYQETQYF
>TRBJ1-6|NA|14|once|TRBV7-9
TGTGCCAGCAGCCGAGATAGCGGGAAGATATCGCTCCACTTT
CASSRDSGKISLHF
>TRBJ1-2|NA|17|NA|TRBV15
TGTGCCACCAGCAGAGATATCGTGGGCAGCACAAACTATGGCTACACCTTC
CATSRDIVGSTNYGYTF
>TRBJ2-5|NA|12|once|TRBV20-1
TGCAGTGCTAGAAGGGGGGAAGGGACCCAGTACTTC
CSARRGEGTQYF
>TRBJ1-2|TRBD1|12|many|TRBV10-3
TGTGCCATCAGCGGGACAGACTATGGCTACACCTTC
CAISGTDYGYTF
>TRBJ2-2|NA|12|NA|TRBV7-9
TGTGCCAGCAGCTTTCTAGGGCAGGAGTTGGTTTTT
CASSFLGQELVF
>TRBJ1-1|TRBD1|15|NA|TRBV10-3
TGTGCCAGCAGTGACCCCACGGACAGGGGGCGTGAAGCTTTCTTT
CASSDPTDRGREAFF
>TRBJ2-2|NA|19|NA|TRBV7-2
TGTGCCAGCAGCTTGCGTGAGGGGACCAGGTTGGCGAACACCGGGGAGCTGTTTTTT
CASSLREGTRLANTGELFF
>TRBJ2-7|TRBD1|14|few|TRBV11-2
TGTGCCAGCAGCTTCCGCAGGGGGCTGTACGAGCAGTACTTC
CASSFRRGLYEQYF
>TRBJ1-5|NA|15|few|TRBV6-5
TGTGCCAGCAGTTACTCGACTACAGTTAATCAGCCCCAGCATTTT
CASSYSTTVNQPQHF
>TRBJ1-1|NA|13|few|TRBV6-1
TGTGCCAGCAGTGACGGGGGAGGGCCTGAAGCTTTCTTT
CASSDGGGPEAFF
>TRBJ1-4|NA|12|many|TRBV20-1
TGCAGTGCTAGGGCGAGGAATGAAAAACTGTTTTTT
CSARARNEKLFF
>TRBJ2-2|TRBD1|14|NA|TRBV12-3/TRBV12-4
TGTGCCAGCAGTTGGGACAGGGCCACCGGGGAGCTGTTTTTT
CASSWDRATGELFF
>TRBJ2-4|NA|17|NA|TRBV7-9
TGTGCCAGCAGCGTGGGCTTTCCACGGGGGGCCAAAAACATTCAGTACTTC
CASSVGFPRGAKNIQYF
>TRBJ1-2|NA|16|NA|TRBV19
TGTGCCAGTGGATCAAGCGAAGGGCGACTTGACTATGGCTACACCTTC
CASGSSEGRLDYGYTF
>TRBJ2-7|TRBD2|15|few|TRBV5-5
TGTGCCAGCAGCTCGGGACTAGCGGAGTCCTACGAGCAGTACTTC
CASSSGLAESYEQYF
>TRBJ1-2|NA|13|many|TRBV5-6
TGTGCCAGCAGCTTGGGCAGTAACTATGGCTACACCTTC
CASSLGSNYGYTF
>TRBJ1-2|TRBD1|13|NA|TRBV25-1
TGTGCCAGCAGCCTGATCCCGGACAGGGGCTACACCTTC
CASSLIPDRGYTF
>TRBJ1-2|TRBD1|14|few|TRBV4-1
TGCGCCAGCAGCCAAGTGGGGACAGGGGACGGCTACACCTTC
CASSQVGTGDGYTF
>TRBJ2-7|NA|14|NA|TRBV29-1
TGCAGCGTTGAGGCAGGGGATGGGGGCTACGAGCAGTACTTC
CSVEAGDGGYEQYF
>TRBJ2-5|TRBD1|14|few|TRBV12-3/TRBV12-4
TGTGCCAGCAGTCACAGGGACAGACAAGAGGCCCAGTACTTC
CASSHRDRQEAQYF
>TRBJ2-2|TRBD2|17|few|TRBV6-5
TGTGCCAGCAGCCCCTGGCGGGAGGGATCGAACACCGGGGAGCTGTTTTTT
CASSPWREGSNTGELFF
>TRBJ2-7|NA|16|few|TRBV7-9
TGTGCCAGCAGCCAAGAGGTAGCCGATAGCTCCTACGAGCAGTACTTC
CASSQEVADSSYEQYF
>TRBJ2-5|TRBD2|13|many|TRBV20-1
TGCAGTGAGGAACTAGCGGGTCAAGAGACCCAGTACTTC
CSEELAGQETQYF
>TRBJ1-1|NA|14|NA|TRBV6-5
TGTGCCAGCAGTTACTCAGCAGGGAGGGCTGAAGCTTTCTTT
CASSYSAGRAEAFF
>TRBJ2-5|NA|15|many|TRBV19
TGTGCCAGTAGTGAGGCCCGGATGGTCCTCGAGACCCAGTACTTC
CASSEARMVLETQYF
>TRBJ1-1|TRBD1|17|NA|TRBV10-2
TGTGCCAGCTCACCAACGGGGACAGGGGTAGAGGACACTGAAGCTTTCTTT
CASSPTGTGVEDTEAFF
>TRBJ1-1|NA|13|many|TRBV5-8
TGTGCCAGCAGCTTGGGTCAGCTGGTTGAAGCTTTCTTT
CASSLGQLVEAFF
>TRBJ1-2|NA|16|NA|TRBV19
TGTGCCAGTGAGTTCGCGAGAAATGGTGGTAACTATGGCTACACCTTC
CASEFARNGGNYGYTF
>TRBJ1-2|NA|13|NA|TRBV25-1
TGTGCCAGCAGCTTGCCTGCTGGCTATGGCTACACCTTC
CASSLPAGYGYTF
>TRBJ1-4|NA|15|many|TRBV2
TGTGCCAGCAGCCCATGGGGAGCAACTAATGAAAAACTGTTTTTT
CASSPWGATNEKLFF
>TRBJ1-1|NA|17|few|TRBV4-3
TGCGCCAGCAGCCAAGATCCTAGTAGGGGGATGTTCACTGAAGCTTTCTTT
CASSQDPSRGMFTEAFF
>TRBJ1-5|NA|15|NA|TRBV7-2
TGTGCCAGCAGGTCAGAGGGGCAGCAGTATCAGCCCCAGCATTTT
CASRSEGQQYQPQHF
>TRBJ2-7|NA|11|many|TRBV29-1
TGCAGCGTTGTTGGGGGCTACGAGCAGTACTTC
CSVVGGYEQYF
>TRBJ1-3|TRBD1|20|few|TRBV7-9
TGTGCCAGCAGCTTCGGGACAGGGACCACTCGCTTAGACTCTGGAAACACCATATATTTT
CASSFGTGTTRLDSGNTIYF
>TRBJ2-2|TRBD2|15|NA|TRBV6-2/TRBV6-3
TGTGCCATCGCGGAGCGGGAGCCCCTCACCGGGGAGCTGTTTTTT
CAIAEREPLTGELFF
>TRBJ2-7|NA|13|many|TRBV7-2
TGTGCCAGCAGCATCGGACCAATATGGGAGCAGTACTTC
CASSIGPIWEQYF